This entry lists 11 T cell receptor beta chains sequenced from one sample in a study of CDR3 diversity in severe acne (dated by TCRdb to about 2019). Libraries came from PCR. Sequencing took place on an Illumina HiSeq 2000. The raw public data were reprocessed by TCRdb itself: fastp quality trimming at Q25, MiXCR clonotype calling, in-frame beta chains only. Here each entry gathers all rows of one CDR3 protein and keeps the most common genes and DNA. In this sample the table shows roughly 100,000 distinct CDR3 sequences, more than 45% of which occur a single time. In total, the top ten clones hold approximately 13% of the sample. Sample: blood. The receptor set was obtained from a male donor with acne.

CDR3: CASSVRTGEAFF. The CDR3 nucleotides are TGTGCCAGCAGTGTCCGTACGGGAGAAGCTTTCTTT. V gene TRBV25-1 combines with J gene TRBJ1-1; D ambiguous. The CDR3 is 12 residues long. Per germline, CDR1 MGHDK and CDR2 SYGVNS. Trimming removed 4 bases at V and 8 bases at J, with 11 bases between.

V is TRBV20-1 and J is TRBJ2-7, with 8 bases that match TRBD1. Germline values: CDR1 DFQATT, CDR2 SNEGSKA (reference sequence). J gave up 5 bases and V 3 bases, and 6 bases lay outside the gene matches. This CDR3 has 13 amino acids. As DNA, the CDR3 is TGCAGTGCTAGTCGACAGGGGAAGAACGAGCAGTACTTC. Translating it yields CSASRQGKNEQYF.

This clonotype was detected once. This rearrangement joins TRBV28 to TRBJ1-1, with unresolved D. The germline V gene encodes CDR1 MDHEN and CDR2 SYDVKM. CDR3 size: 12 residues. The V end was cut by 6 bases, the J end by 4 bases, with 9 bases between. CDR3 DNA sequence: TGTGCCAGCAGCCCGGTCTTCACTGAAGCTTTCTTT. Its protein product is CASSPVFTEAFF.

CDR3 region: CSAPVLAGGYTQYF. The CDR3 nucleotides are TGCAGTGCTCCCGTACTAGCGGGCGGGTATACGCAGTATTTT. The chain employs TRBV20-1 and TRBJ2-3, with 9 nucleotides matching TRBD2. The V segment lost 5 bases and the J segment 7 bases; nucleotides outside the gene matches: 10. Germline V gives CDR1 DFQATT, CDR2 SNEGSKA (reference sequence). The CDR3 length is 14 residues.

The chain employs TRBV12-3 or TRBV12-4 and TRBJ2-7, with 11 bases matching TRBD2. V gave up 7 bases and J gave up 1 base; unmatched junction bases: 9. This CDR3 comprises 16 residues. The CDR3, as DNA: TGTGCCAGCATGTCTCAACTAGCGGGAGCTTCCTACGAGCAGTACTTC. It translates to CASMSQLAGASYEQYF.

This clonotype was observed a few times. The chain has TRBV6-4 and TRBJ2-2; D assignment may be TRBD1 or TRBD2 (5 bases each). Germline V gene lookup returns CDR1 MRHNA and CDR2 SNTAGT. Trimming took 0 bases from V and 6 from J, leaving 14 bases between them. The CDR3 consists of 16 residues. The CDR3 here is CASSDSGLRGAGELFF. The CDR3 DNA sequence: TGTGCCAGCAGTGACTCAGGACTTAGAGGGGCCGGGGAGCTGTTTTTT.

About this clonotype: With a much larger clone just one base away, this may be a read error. In nucleotides, the CDR3 is TGCAGTGCTAGAGATGTAACTAGCGGGAGGGCCGGTGAGCAGTCCTTC. This translates into CSARDVTSGRAGEQSF. This chain links TRBV20-1 with TRBJ2-1, with 13 bases lining up with TRBD2. CDR3 length equals 16 residues. Germline CDR1 and CDR2: DFQATT and SNEGSKA (reference sequence).

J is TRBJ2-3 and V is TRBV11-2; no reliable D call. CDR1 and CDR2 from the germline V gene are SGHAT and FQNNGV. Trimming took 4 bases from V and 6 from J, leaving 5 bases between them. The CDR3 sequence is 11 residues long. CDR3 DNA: TGTGCCAGCAGCTCTGGGGATACGCAGTATTTT. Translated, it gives CASSSGDTQYF. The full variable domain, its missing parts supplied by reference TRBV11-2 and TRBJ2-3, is EAGVAQSPRYKIIEKRQSVAFWCNPISGHATLYWYQQILGQGPKLLIQFQNNGVVDDSQLPKDRFSAERLKGVDSTLKIQPAKLEDSAVYLCASSSGDTQYFGPGTRLTVL.

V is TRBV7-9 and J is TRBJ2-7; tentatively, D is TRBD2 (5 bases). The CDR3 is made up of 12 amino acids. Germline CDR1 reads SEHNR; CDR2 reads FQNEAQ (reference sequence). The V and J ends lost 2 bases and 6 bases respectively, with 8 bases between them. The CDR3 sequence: CASSLTGGEQYF. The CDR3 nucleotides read TGTGCCAGCAGCTTAACTGGAGGCGAGCAGTACTTC.

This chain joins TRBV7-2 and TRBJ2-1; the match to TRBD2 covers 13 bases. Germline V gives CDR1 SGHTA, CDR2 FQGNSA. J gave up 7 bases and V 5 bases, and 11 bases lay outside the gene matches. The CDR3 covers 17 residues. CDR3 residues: CASSITSGRGLKNEQFF. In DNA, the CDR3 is TGTGCCAGCAGCATAACTAGCGGGAGGGGTCTAAAGAATGAGCAGTTCTTC.

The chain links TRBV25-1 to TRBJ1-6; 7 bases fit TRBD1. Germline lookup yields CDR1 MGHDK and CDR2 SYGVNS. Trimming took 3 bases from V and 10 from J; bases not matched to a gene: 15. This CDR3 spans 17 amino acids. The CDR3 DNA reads TGTGCCAGCAGTGACGCGACAGGGTATAATCTGGGATCACCCCTCCACTTT. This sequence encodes CASSDATGYNLGSPLHF. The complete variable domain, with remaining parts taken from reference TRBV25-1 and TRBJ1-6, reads EADIYQTPRYLVIGTGKKITLECSQTMGHDKMYWYQQDPGMELHLIHYSYGVNSTEKGDLSSESTVSRIRTEHFPLTLESARPSHTSQYLCASSDATGYNLGSPLHFGNGTRLTVT.